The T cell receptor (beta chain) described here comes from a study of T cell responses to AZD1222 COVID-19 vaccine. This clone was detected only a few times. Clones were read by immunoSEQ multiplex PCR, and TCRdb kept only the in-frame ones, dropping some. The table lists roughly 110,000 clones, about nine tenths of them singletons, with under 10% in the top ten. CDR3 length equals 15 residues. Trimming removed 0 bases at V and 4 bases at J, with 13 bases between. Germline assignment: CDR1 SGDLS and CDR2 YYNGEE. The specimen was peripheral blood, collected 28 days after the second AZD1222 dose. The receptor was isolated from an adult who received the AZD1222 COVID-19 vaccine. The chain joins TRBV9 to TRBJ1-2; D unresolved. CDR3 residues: CASSVGAREAYGYTF. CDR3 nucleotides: TGTGCCAGCAGCGTAGGAGCGCGGGAGGCCTATGGCTACACCTTC.